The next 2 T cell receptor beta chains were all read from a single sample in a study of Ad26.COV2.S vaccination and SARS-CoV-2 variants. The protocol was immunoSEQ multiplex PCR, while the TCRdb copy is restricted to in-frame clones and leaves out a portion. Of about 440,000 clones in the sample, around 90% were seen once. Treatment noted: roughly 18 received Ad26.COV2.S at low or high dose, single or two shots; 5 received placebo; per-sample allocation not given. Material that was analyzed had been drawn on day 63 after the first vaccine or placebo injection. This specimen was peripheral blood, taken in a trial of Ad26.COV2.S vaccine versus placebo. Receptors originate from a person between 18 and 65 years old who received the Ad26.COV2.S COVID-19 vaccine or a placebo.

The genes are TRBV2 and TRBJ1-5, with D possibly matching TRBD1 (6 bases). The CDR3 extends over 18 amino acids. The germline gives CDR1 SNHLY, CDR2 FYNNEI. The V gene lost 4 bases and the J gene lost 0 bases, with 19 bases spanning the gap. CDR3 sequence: CASSGKGGRTLSNQPQHF. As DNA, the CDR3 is TGTGCCAGCAGTGGGAAGGGGGGCCGAACGCTTAGCAATCAGCCCCAGCATTTT.

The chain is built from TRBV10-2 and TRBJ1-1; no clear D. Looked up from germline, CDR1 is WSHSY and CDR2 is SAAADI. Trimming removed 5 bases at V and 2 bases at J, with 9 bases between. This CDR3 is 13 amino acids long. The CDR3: CASSPAKNTEAFF. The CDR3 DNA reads TGCGCCAGCAGTCCGGCTAAAAACACTGAAGCTTTCTTT.